This entry is about one T cell receptor beta chain. In each case, RNA was isolated and then reverse transcribed into cDNA as the sequencing template. Sequencing used immunoSEQ multiplex PCR; TCRdb keeps in-frame clones, though not all of them. Among over 150,000 clones listed, around 60% were seen once. This specimen belongs to a study of CD8+ T cells in alopecia areata. Study-level information: Percentage of affected scalp area was the basis on which treated patients' severity was scored.

Indicated treatment: oral pan-JAK inhibitor, 5-10 mg twice daily. The CDR3 runs 14 residues. Germline lookup yields CDR1 SGHVS and CDR2 FQNEAQ. The V end was cut by 3 bases, the J end by 4 bases, with 12 bases between. The sample was CD4+ T cells sorted from blood, taken at week 4, from a patient treated with tofacitinib. The chain employs TRBV7-8 and TRBJ1-2; the D gene is possibly TRBD1 (6 bases). This TCR derives from a human donor with alopecia areata. DNA for the CDR3: TGTGCCAGCAGCTTCACAGGGTTGGCCTATGGCTACACCTTC. Protein product: CASSFTGLAYGYTF.